The 17 T cell receptor beta chains given below trace back to one sample, sequenced in a study of CD8+ T cells in alopecia areata. Treatment: oral pan-JAK inhibitor, 5-10 mg twice daily. Extraction of RNA preceded its reverse transcription into cDNA, which served as the sequencing template. Produced via immunoSEQ multiplex PCR; TCRdb's table is partial and in-frame only. Of 200,000 to 250,000 clones detected, under 75% appear once; the ten largest clones hold around 1.4%. Material: CD4+ T cells sorted from blood, obtained at week 4, from a patient treated with tofacitinib. The receptors originated from a human donor with alopecia areata.

This clone was detected a few times. The chain is built from TRBV19 and TRBJ1-1; a weak D match, TRBD1 (5 bases). The germline V and J ends were trimmed by 7 bases and 3 bases, with 12 bases remaining between them. The CDR3 is 13 amino acids. Germline V lookup: CDR1 LNHDA, CDR2 SQIVND (reference sequence). The CDR3 reads CASNDPGDTEAFF. CDR3 DNA: TGTGCCAGTAATGACCCGGGGGACACTGAAGCTTTCTTT.

There are a few counts of this clone. The gene calls are TRBV7-2 and TRBJ2-7; tentatively, D is TRBD2 (5 bases). The CDR3 is 13 residues long. Trimming removed 1 base from V and 4 bases from J, with 8 bases in between. Germline assignment: CDR1 SGHTA and CDR2 FQGNSA. The CDR3 nucleotides read TGTGCCAGCAGCTTAGGCGACTATTACGAGCAGTACTTC. Translation gives CASSLGDYYEQYF.

The chain recombines TRBV9 with TRBJ2-2; maybe TRBD2 (6 bases). This CDR3 has 16 residues. Trimming shortened V by 0 bases and J by 1 base, and 10 bases separated the two germline ends. Germline V gene sequence: CDR1 SGDLS, CDR2 YYNGEE. The CDR3 DNA reads TGTGCCAGCAGCGTAGGTCAGGGACTGAACACCGGGGAGCTGTTTTTT. The encoded protein is CASSVGQGLNTGELFF. The full variable domain, completed using reference TRBV9 and TRBJ2-2, is DSGVTQTPKHLITATGQRVTLRCSPRSGDLSVYWYQQSLDQGLQFLIQYYNGEERAKGNILERFSAQQFPDLHSELNLSSLELGDSALYFCASSVGQGLNTGELFFGEGSRLTVL.

This clone was detected only once. The chain employs TRBV5-1 and TRBJ1-5; 7 bases fit TRBD1. V was clipped by 0 bases and J by 5 bases; unmatched bases: 5. Germline CDR1 reads SGHRS; CDR2 reads YFSETQ. CDR3 size: 15 residues. The CDR3: CASSLEGQDHQPQHF. CDR3 nucleotide sequence: TGCGCCAGCAGCTTGGAAGGACAGGACCATCAGCCCCAGCATTTT.

CDR3 DNA: TGTGCCAGCAGCTTAGGAAAGGGAGGCTATGGCTACACCTTC. Residues: CASSLGKGGYGYTF. The chain links TRBV11-2 to TRBJ1-2, with D hard to call. The germline gives CDR1 SGHAT, CDR2 FQNNGV. Between the trimmed V and J ends, which lost 1 base and 4 bases, there was a span of 10 bases. This CDR3 comprises 14 residues.

This chain connects TRBV29-1 to TRBJ1-1; D ambiguous. The CDR3 runs 10 residues. V dropped 2 bases and J dropped 7 bases, with 5 bases sitting between them. Germline V gives CDR1 SQVTM, CDR2 ANQGSEA. As DNA, the CDR3 is TGCAGCGTTGAACACAGTGAAGCTTTCTTT. This encodes CSVEHSEAFF.

This clone was seen more than once but under ten times. This rearrangement joins TRBV4-3 to TRBJ2-2, with 8 bases aligning to TRBD2. CDR3 length: 17 residues. Germline CDR1 is LGHNA and CDR2 is YSLEER. The ends lost 0 bases at V and 3 bases at J; junction bases unmatched: 6. CDR3 sequence: CASSQDPAGEDTGELFF. In nucleotides, the CDR3 is TGCGCCAGCAGCCAAGATCCAGCGGGGGAAGACACCGGGGAGCTGTTTTTT.

The V and J genes are TRBV5-6 and TRBJ2-2; no definite D call. This CDR3 is built from 14 residues. CDR1 and CDR2 (germline): SGHDT, YYEEEE. V lost 2 bases, J lost 7 bases, and 12 bases lay in between. CDR3 coding DNA: TGTGCCAGCAGCTTCGGTAGTATTGACGGGGAGCTGTTTTTT. This codes for CASSFGSIDGELFF.

This clone was detected only a few times. The genes are TRBV7-9 and TRBJ2-3; tentatively, D is TRBD1 (6 bases). V lost 5 bases, J lost 3 bases, and 15 bases lay in between. The CDR3 consists of 15 residues. Looked up from germline, CDR1 is SEHNR and CDR2 is FQNEAQ (reference sequence). The CDR3 loop reads CASSDELQGTDTQYF. In nucleotides, the CDR3 is TGTGCCAGCAGCGATGAACTACAGGGAACAGATACGCAGTATTTT.

This clone has only a few counts. The V and J genes are TRBV2 and TRBJ2-1; perhaps TRBD2 as D (7 bases). CDR3 size: 14 residues. Between the trimmed V and J ends, which lost 8 bases and 6 bases, there was a span of 17 bases. In germline, CDR1 is SNHLY, CDR2 FYNNEI. CDR3 DNA sequence: TGTGCCAGCTGCCTGGCGGGGGCGGGCAATGAGCAGTTCTTC. Translated: CASCLAGAGNEQFF. The complete variable domain, with remaining parts taken from reference TRBV2 and TRBJ2-1, reads EPEVTQTPSHQVTQMGQEVILRCVPISNHLYFYWYRQILGQKVEFLVSFYNNEISEKSEIFDDQFSVERPDGSNFTLKIRSTKLEDSAMYFCASCLAGAGNEQFFGPGTRLTVL.

This clone was counted between two and nine times. The CDR3 DNA is TGCGCCAGCAGTCAAGAGCTGGGTCGGCTAGCGGGGGCCCCTCATAAGCGCAATGAGCAGTTCTTC. It specifies CASSQELGRLAGAPHKRNEQFF. The gene calls are TRBV23-1 and TRBJ2-1; TRBD2 agrees at 10 bases. TRBV23-1 counts as an open reading frame of uncertain function. V shed 2 bases and J 6 bases; nucleotides not matched to a gene: 25. The CDR3 runs 22 residues.

In this sample, this clone turned up a few times. This sequence joins TRBV5-8 and TRBJ1-2; D perhaps matches TRBD1 (5 bases). Trimming took 2 bases from V and 4 from J, leaving 12 bases between them. Germline lookup yields CDR1 SGHTS and CDR2 YDEGEE. This CDR3 has 14 amino acids. The CDR3 nucleotides read TGTGCCAGCAGCTTTCGGGGCGCCGGCTATGGCTACACCTTC. Protein product: CASSFRGAGYGYTF. Full variable domain (remainder filled in from reference TRBV5-8 and TRBJ1-2): EAGVTQSPTHLIKTRGQQATLRCSPISGHTSVYWYQQALGLGLQFLLWYDEGEERNRGNFPPRFSGRQFPNYSSELNVNALELEDSALYLCASSFRGAGYGYTFGSGTRLTVV.

The V call is TRBV5-1, the J call TRBJ2-4, with 7 nucleotides matching TRBD1. The CDR3 covers 14 residues. Germline V gene data show CDR1 as SGHRS and CDR2 as YFSETQ. The trim removed 0 bases at V and 5 bases at J, leaving 2 bases unmatched. CDR3 loop: CASSLDGTENIQYF. CDR3 DNA sequence: TGCGCCAGCAGCTTGGACGGGACAGAAAACATTCAGTACTTC.

This clone was counted only a few times. This sequence joins TRBV19 and TRBJ1-1, with D uncertain. The CDR3 consists of 14 residues. In germline, CDR1 is LNHDA, CDR2 SQIVND (reference sequence). The germline V and J ends were trimmed by 0 bases and 4 bases, with 9 bases remaining between them. CDR3 in DNA: TGTGCCAGTAGTATAGACGGACGGAGCACTGAAGCTTTCTTT. Protein product: CASSIDGRSTEAFF.

This clone showed up just a few times. This chain joins TRBV14 and TRBJ2-2; possible D gene TRBD2, 5 bases. The germline V and J ends were trimmed by 1 base and 5 bases, with 11 bases remaining between them. CDR1 and CDR2 from the germline V gene are SGHDN and FVKESK. The CDR3 covers 15 residues. The CDR3: CASSQVRGATGELFF. In DNA, the CDR3 is TGTGCCAGCAGCCAAGTTCGGGGAGCGACCGGGGAGCTGTTTTTT.

This sequence joins TRBV7-2 and TRBJ2-6, with D perhaps matching TRBD1 (6 bases). Germline CDR1 is SGHTA and CDR2 is FQGNSA. CDR3 size: 17 residues. Trimming shortened V by 8 bases and J by 0 bases, and 17 bases separated the two germline ends. Here the CDR3 DNA reads TGTGCCAGCGGGACACCTCCTATTCTCTCTGGGGCCAACGTCCTGACTTTC. Protein sequence: CASGTPPILSGANVLTF.

The gene calls are TRBV20-1 and TRBJ2-7, with D unclear. CDR1 and CDR2 (germline): DFQATT, SNEGSKA (reference sequence). Trimming removed 6 bases from V and 6 bases from J, with 12 bases in between. This CDR3 spans 11 amino acids. For the CDR3, the DNA is TGCAGTGCCGCCTCCCGGCCCGAGCAGTACTTC. This sequence encodes CSAASRPEQYF.